Following are 28 T cell receptor beta chains from one sample sequenced in a study of immune evolution from preneoplasia to lung adenocarcinoma. Using immunoSEQ multiplex PCR, the repertoire was profiled, and TCRdb retains in-frame clones only, with some absent. The data show 23,000 or so clones, approximately 71% seen once. The specimen was FFPE invasive lung adenocarcinoma tissue. The receptors were gathered from a person between 55 and 70 years old with lung adenocarcinoma.

The chain recombines TRBV28 with TRBJ2-7, with 9 bases identical to TRBD2. This CDR3 has 14 amino acids. Germline V gives CDR1 MDHEN, CDR2 SYDVKM. J was trimmed by 1 base and V by 5 bases; bases with no gene match: 3. CDR3 protein: CASSILAGSYEQYF. The CDR3 bases are TGTGCCAGCAGTATTCTAGCGGGATCCTACGAGCAGTACTTC. Variable domain in full (rest from reference TRBV28 and TRBJ2-7): DVKVTQSSRYLVKRTGEKVFLECVQDMDHENMFWYRQDPGLGLRLIYFSYDVKMKEKGDIPEGYSVSREKKERFSLILESASTNQTSMYLCASSILAGSYEQYFGPGTRLTVT.

The chain joins TRBV2 to TRBJ1-2; D unclear. Trimming removed 1 base from V and 8 bases from J, with 8 bases in between. The CDR3 is 12 residues long. The germline CDR1 and CDR2 sequences are SNHLY and FYNNEI. In DNA, the CDR3 is TGTGCCAGCAGTGAAGAGAAGGCCGGCTACACCTTC. Translating it yields CASSEEKAGYTF.

The chain couples TRBV30 to TRBJ2-1; 13 positions match TRBD2. CDR1 GTSNPN and CDR2 SVGIG come from the germline V gene (reference sequence). This CDR3 region has 16 residues. V lost 2 bases and J lost 8; bases outside the gene matches: 9. This CDR3 is CAWSTLGTSGNDEQFF. The CDR3, as DNA: TGTGCCTGGAGTACTTTGGGGACTAGCGGGAACGATGAGCAGTTCTTC.

The CDR3 DNA follows: TGTGCCAGCAGACCACAGGGGTCCCCTTCCTACGAGCAGTACTTC. Amino acid sequence: CASRPQGSPSYEQYF. V usage is TRBV2 and J usage is TRBJ2-7; the match to TRBD1 covers 7 bases. This CDR3 contains 15 residues. Trimming removed 6 bases from V and 1 base from J; junction bases left unmatched: 9. Germline CDR1 is SNHLY and CDR2 is FYNNEI. The whole variable domain, filled in from reference TRBV2 and TRBJ2-7, reads EPEVTQTPSHQVTQMGQEVILRCVPISNHLYFYWYRQILGQKVEFLVSFYNNEISEKSEIFDDQFSVERPDGSNFTLKIRSTKLEDSAMYFCASRPQGSPSYEQYFGPGTRLTVT.

The J gene is TRBJ2-5, the V gene TRBV5-5; weak D call: TRBD2 (5 bases). Germline V lookup: CDR1 SGHKS, CDR2 YYEKEE (reference sequence). V lost 4 bases and J lost 2, with 12 bases in between. The CDR3 runs 14 residues. CDR3 bases: TGTGCCAGCAGCCCCGGACTGGGACAAGAGACCCAGTACTTC. Residues: CASSPGLGQETQYF.

This clone was seen a handful of times. The chain is built from TRBV19 and TRBJ2-7; 10 bases map to TRBD2. Per germline, CDR1 LNHDA and CDR2 SQIVND (reference sequence). CDR3 length: 15 amino acids. J was trimmed by 5 bases and V by 5 bases; bases with no gene match: 9. The CDR3 bases are TGTGCCAGTAGTTATCGTCTAGCGGGAGTAAACGAGCAGTACTTC. The encoded protein is CASSYRLAGVNEQYF.

This clone was seen only a few times. The chain uses TRBV7-2 and TRBJ2-7; weak D call: TRBD1 (6 bases). The germline V gene encodes CDR1 SGHTA and CDR2 FQGNSA. The CDR3 has 14 amino acids. The ends were cut back, 5 bases at V and 2 bases at J, with 13 bases in the middle. CDR3 DNA sequence: TGTGCCAGCAGCGAAAGTTCAGGGGCCTACGAGCAGTACTTC. Translated: CASSESSGAYEQYF.

This sequence joins TRBV10-3 and TRBJ2-5, with 12 positions matching TRBD2. This CDR3 is built from 16 residues. Germline CDR1 ENHRY, CDR2 SYGVKD. Trimming took 4 bases from V and 4 from J; bases not matched to a gene: 7. The CDR3 DNA reads as TGTGCCATCAGTGGGTCTAGCGGGAGGGCCGGAGAGACCCAGTACTTC. Translated, it gives CAISGSSGRAGETQYF.

V and J are TRBV5-1 and TRBJ2-1, with 7 bases that match TRBD1. The CDR3 runs to 13 residues. V gave up 5 bases and J gave up 8 bases; unmatched junction bases: 7. CDR1 SGHRS and CDR2 YFSETQ come from the germline V gene. The CDR3 DNA reads as TGCGCCAGCAGGCTAAGACAGGGCTATGAGCAGTTCTTC. Encoded protein: CASRLRQGYEQFF.

A remark on this clone: The same CDR3 also results from other DNA sequences found in this sample. This chain connects TRBV7-2 to TRBJ1-4; TRBD1 might be the D (5 bases). Germline V lookup: CDR1 SGHTA, CDR2 FQGNSA. Deletions cut 9 bases from V and 8 bases from J, with 19 bases between. This CDR3 spans 14 amino acids. In DNA, the CDR3 is TGTGCCAGTACCAAGGGGCAGGGACGCGAAAAACTGTTTTTT. Protein product: CASTKGQGREKLFF.

The V gene is TRBV28, the J gene TRBJ2-5; D not certain. Germline-derived CDR1 and CDR2 are MDHEN and SYDVKM. There are 12 residues in the CDR3. The V and J ends lost 6 bases and 3 bases respectively, with 8 bases between them. The CDR3 DNA reads TGTGCCAGCAGCTTGGTAAAAGAGACCCAGTACTTC. It codes for CASSLVKETQYF.

The rearrangement uses TRBV28 and TRBJ2-1; 8 nucleotides agree with TRBD2. The germline V gene encodes CDR1 MDHEN and CDR2 SYDVKM. The J segment lost 7 bases and the V segment lost 5 bases, leaving 16 bases of the junction unmatched. The CDR3 totals 17 residues. The DNA for the CDR3 is TGTGCCAGCAGTCCCCTGCGGAACAGCGGGAGTAAGAATGAGCAGTTCTTC. Protein product: CASSPLRNSGSKNEQFF.

The chain has TRBV19 and TRBJ2-2, with 15 positions matching TRBD2. This CDR3 contains 20 residues. V lost 5 bases to trimming and J lost 4 bases; unmatched junction nucleotides: 14. Germline loops: CDR1 LNHDA, CDR2 SQIVND (reference sequence). CDR3 residues: CASSVGTGLAGGRVTGELFF. The CDR3 bases are TGTGCCAGTAGTGTAGGCACGGGACTAGCGGGAGGCCGCGTCACCGGGGAGCTGTTTTTT.

The CDR3 coding sequence is TGCGCCAGCAGCCAGGACAGGGGGGTGGGTGAAGCTTTCTTT. It encodes CASSQDRGVGEAFF. V usage is TRBV4-1 and J usage is TRBJ1-1, with 10 bases that match TRBD1. The CDR3 totals 14 residues. Germline lookup yields CDR1 MGHRA and CDR2 YSYEKL. Losses at the gene ends were 3 bases for V and 7 bases for J; bases not matched to a gene: 5.

This CDR3 reads CASSFYGNTIYF. The CDR3 region has the DNA TGTGCCAGCAGCTTTTATGGAAACACCATATATTTT. The chain combines TRBV7-2 with TRBJ1-3; D is undetermined. V was clipped by 3 bases and J by 3 bases, with 3 bases between them. CDR1 SGHTA and CDR2 FQGNSA come from the germline V gene. The CDR3 spans 12 residues.

In this sample, this clone is medium-sized. The rearrangement links TRBV18 to TRBJ2-7; 7 bases are shared with TRBD2. CDR3 length: 14 residues. V lost 5 bases and J lost 4; bases outside the gene matches: 8. Germline CDR1 is KGHSH and CDR2 is LQKENI. The CDR3 sequence: CASSSQGRDYEQYF. The CDR3 nucleotides read TGTGCCAGCTCATCCCAAGGGAGGGATTACGAGCAGTACTTC.

The chain combines TRBV5-1 with TRBJ1-1; tentatively, D is TRBD1 (5 bases). Germline V gene lookup returns CDR1 SGHRS and CDR2 YFSETQ. The CDR3 totals 16 residues. Trimming took off 0 bases at V and 6 bases at J, with 18 bases between the two ends. The CDR3 nucleotides read TGCGCCAGCAGCTTGGCCGCGGGGATGGGGGGATCTGAAGCTTTCTTT. Encoded protein: CASSLAAGMGGSEAFF.

The chain carries TRBV19 and TRBJ2-2; 14 bases align to TRBD2. This CDR3 comprises 16 residues. The junction had 8 bases not matched to a gene; V was cut back by 9 bases and J by 5 bases. Germline assignment: CDR1 LNHDA and CDR2 SQIVND (reference sequence). CDR3 nucleotide sequence: TGTGCCAGCCAGACTAGCGGGAGGGCCGGGACCGGGGAGCTGTTTTTT. Residues: CASQTSGRAGTGELFF.

The J gene is TRBJ2-1, the V gene TRBV5-1, with D possibly matching TRBD2 (5 bases). V lost 5 bases, J lost 4 bases, and 19 bases lay in between. The CDR3 length is 16 residues. Germline values: CDR1 SGHRS, CDR2 YFSETQ. This CDR3 reads CASRDLSGASYNEQFF. The DNA of the CDR3 is TGCGCCAGCAGGGATCTCAGCGGTGCATCTTACAATGAGCAGTTCTTC.

This rearrangement joins TRBV11-2 to TRBJ2-3; TRBD2 is a possible D gene (6 bases). CDR1 and CDR2 (germline): SGHAT, FQNNGV. V dropped 0 bases and J dropped 0 bases, with 13 bases sitting between them. CDR3 size: 17 residues. CDR3 amino acids: CASSLDGSSGSTDTQYF. CDR3 DNA sequence: TGTGCCAGCAGCTTAGATGGGTCAAGCGGGAGCACAGATACGCAGTATTTT.

By its share, this clone is medium-sized. The V call is TRBV7-3, the J call TRBJ2-5; TRBD2 matches 7 bases. The junction had 10 bases not matched to a gene; V was cut back by 1 base and J by 5 bases. The CDR3 runs 16 residues. Germline V gene lookup returns CDR1 SGHTA and CDR2 FQGTGA. CDR3 in DNA: TGTGCCAGCAGCTTAAATGCGGGAGCAATCTCGGAGACCCAGTACTTC. The encoded protein is CASSLNAGAISETQYF.

In its sample, this clone ranks as medium-sized. The V call is TRBV7-9, the J call TRBJ2-5; 9 bases agree with TRBD1. Germline loops: CDR1 SEHNR, CDR2 FQNEAQ (reference sequence). The CDR3 contains 18 residues. V lost 5 bases to trimming and J lost 4 bases; unmatched junction nucleotides: 17. CDR3 in amino acids: CASSLLGDIRGQGETQYF. CDR3 coding DNA: TGTGCCAGCAGCCTACTTGGCGACATAAGGGGACAGGGAGAGACCCAGTACTTC.

The V call is TRBV6-5, the J call TRBJ2-7; 13 nucleotides agree with TRBD2. Germline loops: CDR1 MNHEY, CDR2 SVGAGI. The V and J ends lost 7 bases and 9 bases, in that order; junction bases with no gene match: 9. The length of the CDR3 is 14 residues. The CDR3 bases are TGTGCCAGCAAGAGTTCCTGGACTAGCGGGGGGCAGTACTTC. This gives the protein CASKSSWTSGGQYF.

The chain has TRBV11-2 and TRBJ1-5; no clear D. The CDR3 totals 13 residues. Per the germline V gene, CDR1 is SGHAT and CDR2 is FQNNGV. The V end lost 2 bases, the J end lost 5 bases, and 7 bases lay between the germline ends. The CDR3 is CASSLTEDQPQHF. DNA of the CDR3: TGTGCCAGCAGCTTAACCGAGGATCAGCCCCAGCATTTT.

The chain recombines TRBV27 with TRBJ2-1, with D maybe TRBD2 (5 bases). CDR1 is MNHEY and CDR2 is SMNVEV in the germline V gene (reference sequence). CDR3 length: 16 amino acids. The V gene lost 0 bases and the J gene lost 3 bases, with 12 bases spanning the gap. Written as DNA, the CDR3 is TGTGCCAGCAGTTTATCGGGCGGGTCTCGCTACAATGAGCAGTTCTTC. Its translation is CASSLSGGSRYNEQFF.

The chain is built from TRBV10-3 and TRBJ2-7; the D gene could be TRBD1 or TRBD2 (5 bases each). Per germline, CDR1 ENHRY and CDR2 SYGVKD. The CDR3 loop spans 15 amino acids. Trimming stripped 2 bases from V and 2 bases from J, with 13 bases between. CDR3 loop: CAISERGGYTYEQYF. In DNA, the CDR3 is TGTGCCATCAGTGAGAGGGGCGGGTACACCTACGAGCAGTACTTC.

This clone was seen a handful of times. The CDR3 loop is CASSDGQGGYEQYF. The CDR3 DNA sequence: TGCGCCAGCAGCGACGGACAGGGAGGCTACGAGCAGTACTTC. V usage is TRBV5-1 and J usage is TRBJ2-7; 8 bases are shared with TRBD1. J lost 3 bases, V lost 4 bases, and 6 bases had no gene match. This CDR3 region has 14 residues. The germline V gene has CDR1 SGHRS and CDR2 YFSETQ.

This clone appeared once. The V and J genes are TRBV7-1 and TRBJ2-1; D gene ambiguous. TRBV7-1 is an ORF for which the function is uncertain. V lost 5 bases to trimming and J lost 0 bases, with 5 bases between them. The CDR3 is 13 residues long. In nucleotides, the CDR3 is TGTGCCAGCAGCCTAGGCTCCTACAATGAGCAGTTCTTC. It translates to CASSLGSYNEQFF.